This T cell receptor beta chain was obtained from a study of spatial heterogeneity in lung cancer. TCRdb redid the calling of the 5' RACE reads with MiXCR, one entry per CDR3 protein. The sample contains roughly 18,000 distinct CDR3 sequences, approximately 9.5% of which appear only once. Germline CDR1 and CDR2: MGHRA and YSYEKL. The CDR3 consists of 15 residues. Time point noted: sample taken at primary tumor resection. Sequencing was performed on whole RNA extracted from tumor and nontumor lung tissue, or from frozen PBMC, and the material was left unsorted. Study-wide findings and caveats: Tumor mutation count correlated with how many alpha and beta TCRs expanded intratumorally.

This clonotype has ten or more counts. The antigen is undetermined. The germline gene is not matched at one end of the junction; a read error may be the cause. As an off-target read in a library built for alpha chains, this beta chain has a frequency of little significance. This specimen consisted of lung tumor tissue, obtained at surgery. The receptor comes from a female donor with early-stage non-small cell lung cancer. The V call is TRBV4-1, the J call TRBJ2-3, with 8 bases identical to TRBD1. The CDR3 reads CASSQDGQGTGTQYF. The CDR3, as DNA: TGCGCCAGCAGCCAAGATGGACAGGGCACAGGTACGCAGTATTTT.